This TCR beta chain was documented in a study of T cells in Graves' hyperthyroidism and ophthalmopathy. RNA transcripts provided the source from which TCR beta CDR3 regions were amplified. The primer set for the first-round RT-PCR of the TCR CDR3 was HTBI. TCRdb analysed the multiplex PCR reads with MiXCR anew, one entry per CDR3 protein. Of 600,000 or so distinct CDR3 sequences in the sample, roughly 16% are singletons; the top ten hold 3.5% to 4%. This CDR3 region has 13 residues. J was trimmed by 7 bases and V by 5 bases; bases with no gene match: 5. Germline V lookup: CDR1 MNHEY, CDR2 SMNVEV (reference sequence). This clonotype was recorded at least ten times.

The receptor was isolated from a woman aged 25 to 39 with Graves' hyperthyroidism. Sequenced material: blood. The gene calls are TRBV27 and TRBJ2-1; 7 nucleotides match TRBD1. In DNA, the CDR3 is TGTGCCAGCAGTACACAGGGGAAGAATGAGCAGTTCTTC. This encodes CASSTQGKNEQFF.